The sequence of this T cell receptor (beta chain) was determined in a study of regulatory T cells. Study outcomes and limitations: In CD3G-deficient patients, conventional CD4+ T cells were enriched for hydrophobic CDR3 residues at positions 6 and 7.

V was pared by 5 bases and J by 0 bases, with 7 bases of the junction left unmatched. Germline CDR1 reads MDHEN; CDR2 reads SYDVKM. The CDR3 runs 15 residues. A word on this clone: Its antigen is as yet unknown.

Amplification used 52 TRBV primers and 13 TRBJ primers. Method: immunoSEQ multiplex PCR; TCRdb's copy keeps in-frame clones and lacks some. Of tens of thousands of clones in the sample, about 88% were seen once. The clonotype originates from a child aged 5 to 17 with CD3G deficiency. The sequenced material came from conventional CD4+ T cells sorted from blood. The chain carries TRBV28 and TRBJ2-7; 7 bases are shared with TRBD2. CDR3 region: CASSERGRSSYEQYF. The CDR3 nucleotides read TGTGCCAGCAGTGAACGCGGGAGAAGCTCCTACGAGCAGTACTTC.